This TCR beta chain was documented in a study of blood T cell repertoires in COVID-19 (dated by TCRdb to 2018 to 2021). Turning to the overall study: Samples from collaborators originated in the United States, Italy and Spain and spanned both the acute and convalescent phases of COVID-19. The samples were drawn from two sources: the first 160 participants of the ongoing ImmuneRACE study, and approximately 1,300 subjects contributed by 6 global collaborators. Where available, HLA class I and class II types were obtained from metadata supplied by the sample provider rather than from assay-based typing. Subjects who had been exposed to COVID-19, were actively infected with it, or had recovered from it provided the deeply sampled blood TCRbeta repertoires that made up the dataset. The prospective study material was composed of cDNA or gDNA derived from T cells, B-cell-depleted T cells, or PBMCs. A de-identified subject ID, COVID-19 status, age in years and sex were almost always included in the sample metadata. The repertoires were released in a freely available public database meant as a resource for research on the immune response to SARS-CoV-2.

TCRbeta CDR3 regions were amplified from genomic DNA by means of the immunoSEQ Assay, a bias-controlled multiplex PCR. Processing in the source paper ran as follows. The number of nucleated cells in each sample was estimated by amplification of reference gene primers within the assay. Sequence reads were collapsed and filtered to measure the absolute abundance of every unique TCRbeta CDR3 rearrangement. For each sample, productive Simpson clonality was calculated by taking the square root of Simpson's diversity index across productive rearrangements. TCRdb re-hosts the immuneACCESS table, in-frame sequences only. Its copies lack some clones; in the studies checked, an unresolved V gene accounts for under half of them, and the cause for the rest is not known. The D gene and trimming were derived from the DNA, and the V and J assignments and clone size from that table. The sample table holds some 430,000 clones, of which around 91% were seen once. Clones ranked in the top ten supply less than 0.75% of the sample.

As concerns this clone: It lacks a known antigen. No much larger clonotype is one base removed from it; base qualities were not supplied.

CDR1 SGHRS and CDR2 YFSETQ were looked up in the germline V gene. V was cut back by 3 bases and J by 3 bases, leaving a gap of 13 bases between them. Reading from cysteine to phenylalanine, the CDR3 counts 14 amino acids. The retained sequence is limited to the CDR3, 42 bases, with the frame set at the first base. Overall study outcomes, separate from this receptor: How much clinical and demographic metadata was included differed by source and by participant, and the metadata was provided uncurated.

In the prospective study, participants were roughly 18 to 100 years old, resided in fewer than 25 geographic areas of the United States, and were enrolled through a virtual design. To assign participants to cohorts, the prospective study relied on clinical history that participants themselves reported in a screening survey and a study questionnaire. Recovered participants in ImmuneRACE Cohort 3 were defined as having two consecutive negative NP/OP PCR tests, clearance from a healthcare professional, or resolution of symptoms. Each participant in the prospective study had whole blood, serum and a nasopharyngeal or oropharyngeal swab collected by mobile phlebotomists. Additional blood draws and questionnaires over an approximately 2-month period could optionally be provided by prospective study participants. Prospective study blood samples were shipped either frozen or at room temperature before DNA extraction.

Recombination linked TRBV5-1 to TRBJ2-7, and the D gene may be TRBD1, 5 bases matching. The sequence came from a young man who had recovered from COVID-19. The specimen was PBMCs or T cells enriched from blood (not recorded which). The CDR3 region reads CASSWEEGDYEQYF. DNA sequence: TGCGCCAGCAGCTGGGAAGAAGGGGACTACGAGCAGTACTTC.